Shown below are 30 T cell receptor beta chains from a single sample sequenced in a study of monozygotic twins with cystic fibrosis. Sequenced by immunoSEQ multiplex PCR; TCRdb stores in-frame clones only, minus some. Of some 11,000 clones listed, 95% to 97% were seen once; the top ten hold around 0.9%. Sequencing used blood. These receptor sequences come from a boy aged 5-17 years with cystic fibrosis.

The chain uses TRBV27 and TRBJ2-5, with a weak D call TRBD2 (7 bases). The V gene's germline CDR1 is MNHEY and CDR2 SMNVEV (reference sequence). The CDR3 sequence is 17 residues long. V was trimmed by 4 bases and J by 0 bases, leaving 18 bases between them. The CDR3 sequence is CASSSPRRGLYQETQYF. The DNA for the CDR3 is TGTGCCAGCAGTTCCCCCCGGCGGGGGCTATACCAAGAGACCCAGTACTTC.

This chain joins TRBV6-5 and TRBJ2-7; D possibly matches TRBD1 or TRBD2 (5 bases each). Trimming pared 5 bases from V and 3 bases from J, leaving 17 bases between. Germline V gene sequence: CDR1 MNHEY, CDR2 SVGAGI. This CDR3 has 15 amino acids. CDR3 protein: CASSSPGTGNYEQYF. CDR3 nucleotides: TGTGCCAGCAGTAGCCCCGGGACCGGCAACTACGAGCAGTACTTC.

The chain recombines TRBV2 with TRBJ2-7, with D unresolved. Germline CDR1 is SNHLY and CDR2 is FYNNEI. The CDR3 totals 12 residues. The germline V and J ends were trimmed by 7 bases and 3 bases, with 10 bases remaining between them. Written as DNA, the CDR3 is TGTGCCAGCACTTATCTCCTCTACGAGCAGTACTTC. It yields the protein CASTYLLYEQYF.

The sample holds one count of this clone. This chain connects TRBV5-1 to TRBJ2-3; TRBD2 agrees at 14 bases. Germline loops: CDR1 SGHRS, CDR2 YFSETQ. Trimming cost V 4 bases and J 5 bases; bases outside gene matches: 9. The CDR3 has 17 residues. CDR3 in DNA: TGCGCCAGCAGCCCAGGACTAGCGGGGGGCTGGGGAGATACGCAGTATTTT. It is translated as CASSPGLAGGWGDTQYF.

This sequence joins TRBV6-4 and TRBJ2-1; 14 nucleotides match TRBD2. This CDR3 comprises 16 residues. With 6 bases clipped from V and 8 bases from J, the junction kept 9 bases outside the gene matches. Germline CDR1 MRHNA, CDR2 SNTAGT. The CDR3 nucleotides read TGTGCCAGCAGACCGGGACTAGCGGGAGTTATTGATGAGCAGTTCTTC. It is translated as CASRPGLAGVIDEQFF.

The chain is built from TRBV4-2 and TRBJ1-5; weak D call: TRBD1 (6 bases). The CDR3 sequence is 16 residues long. CDR1 and CDR2 (germline): LGHNA, YNFKEQ. V gave up 3 bases and J gave up 3 bases, with 15 bases separating them. The CDR3 DNA reads as TGTGCCAGCAGCCACGCCCACCGGGACACCAATCAGCCCCAGCATTTT. Translating it yields CASSHAHRDTNQPQHF.

The chain uses TRBV30 and TRBJ1-2; D remains ambiguous. V lost 0 bases to trimming and J lost 6 bases, with 11 bases between them. The CDR3 sequence is 13 residues long. Germline CDR1 is GTSNPN and CDR2 is SVGIG (reference sequence). CDR3 amino acids: CAWSVGGKNGYTF. CDR3 coding DNA: TGTGCCTGGAGTGTAGGAGGGAAAAATGGCTACACCTTC.

This clone has only a few counts. The chain uses TRBV6-1 and TRBJ2-1, with TRBD1 matching 9 bases. The CDR3 is made up of 16 amino acids. Germline CDR1 reads MNHNS; CDR2 reads SASEGT. V was clipped by 1 base and J by 8 bases; unmatched bases: 9. For the CDR3, the DNA is TGTGCCAGCAGTGAAGGGGGACAGGGTCCCAAGGATGAGCAGTTCTTC. As protein: CASSEGGQGPKDEQFF.

The chain has TRBV7-9 and TRBJ1-1, with 10 bases lining up with TRBD1. The CDR3 spans 16 residues. Germline CDR1 is SEHNR and CDR2 is FQNEAQ (reference sequence). Trimming cost V 6 bases and J 3 bases; bases outside gene matches: 10. The CDR3 nucleotides read TGTGCCAGCAGACCAGACAGGGGGCTTCGTTACACTGAAGCTTTCTTT. This codes for CASRPDRGLRYTEAFF.

The J gene is TRBJ2-1, the V gene TRBV9; possible D gene TRBD1, 5 bases. Trimming removed 0 bases from V and 10 bases from J, with 14 bases in between. CDR3 length equals 14 residues. The germline gives CDR1 SGDLS, CDR2 YYNGEE. The CDR3, as DNA: TGTGCCAGCAGCGTAGATTACTTTGGGGCAGAGCAGTTCTTC. It encodes CASSVDYFGAEQFF. Full variable domain (rest looked up from reference TRBV9 and TRBJ2-1): DSGVTQTPKHLITATGQRVTLRCSPRSGDLSVYWYQQSLDQGLQFLIQYYNGEERAKGNILERFSAQQFPDLHSELNLSSLELGDSALYFCASSVDYFGAEQFFGPGTRLTVL.

This clone showed up just once. The chain employs TRBV19 and TRBJ2-1, with a possible D match to TRBD2 (6 bases). V was cut by 4 bases and J by 1 base, with 14 bases left in between. CDR3 length: 16 amino acids. From germline, CDR1 is LNHDA and CDR2 SQIVND (reference sequence). The CDR3, as DNA: TGTGCCAGTAGTAAGGGGTGGGGAGGTTCCTACAATGAGCAGTTCTTC. As protein: CASSKGWGGSYNEQFF.

CDR3 sequence reads: CASSLVSDSFSNEQFF. DNA of the CDR3: TGTGCCAGCAGCTTAGTCTCGGACAGTTTTAGCAATGAGCAGTTCTTC. The J gene is TRBJ2-1, the V gene TRBV7-2; TRBD1 is a possible D gene (6 bases). CDR3 size: 16 residues. Trimming took 1 base from V and 6 from J, leaving 16 bases between them. The germline V gene encodes CDR1 SGHTA and CDR2 FQGNSA.

The chain joins TRBV28 to TRBJ2-1, with 7 bases identical to TRBD2. Per germline, CDR1 MDHEN and CDR2 SYDVKM. Trimming removed 5 bases from V and 11 bases from J; junction bases left unmatched: 6. This CDR3 is 12 amino acids long. CDR3 loop: CASSSSGPKQFF. DNA for the CDR3: TGTGCCAGCAGTAGTAGCGGGCCAAAGCAGTTCTTC.

This clone was counted a single time. The rearrangement joins TRBV19 to TRBJ2-7, with D perhaps matching TRBD1 (6 bases). CDR1 and CDR2 from the germline V gene are LNHDA and SQIVND (reference sequence). The germline V and J ends were trimmed by 4 bases and 2 bases, with 30 bases remaining between them. This CDR3 spans 20 amino acids. In nucleotides, the CDR3 is TGTGCCAGTAGTACCTACAAAGCCGAGACAGGTACCTTGGGGACCTACGAGCAGTACTTC. This codes for CASSTYKAETGTLGTYEQYF.

V is TRBV19 and J is TRBJ1-5; D remains unclear. The CDR3 sequence is 13 residues long. Trimming cost V 10 bases and J 3 bases, with 13 bases left between them. From germline, CDR1 is LNHDA and CDR2 SQIVND (reference sequence). CDR3 DNA sequence: TGTGCCACCCGGGCTTCCCTCAATCAGCCCCAGCATTTT. Translated: CATRASLNQPQHF. The complete variable domain, with remaining parts taken from reference TRBV19 and TRBJ1-5, reads DGGITQSPKYLFRKEGQNVTLSCEQNLNHDAMYWYRQDPGQGLRLIYYSQIVNDFQKGDIAEGYSVSREKKESFPLTVTSAQKNPTAFYLCATRASLNQPQHFGDGTRLSIL.

The chain employs TRBV30 and TRBJ1-5; D gene uncertain. Trimming shortened V by 4 bases and J by 0 bases, and 16 bases separated the two germline ends. Germline V gives CDR1 GTSNPN, CDR2 SVGIG (reference sequence). There are 16 residues in the CDR3. The CDR3 bases are TGTGCCTGGAACCCTGCGATTGGTGGTAGCAATCAGCCCCAGCATTTT. Its protein product is CAWNPAIGGSNQPQHF.

A single count supports this clone. The V call is TRBV9, the J call TRBJ2-3; D possibly corresponds to TRBD1 (6 bases). V was pared by 3 bases and J by 0 bases, with 11 bases between. Germline V CDR1 and CDR2: SGDLS, YYNGEE. This CDR3 is 15 amino acids long. CDR3 sequence (DNA): TGTGCCAGCAGCGCCCGACAGGCTAGCACAGATACGCAGTATTTT. It yields the protein CASSARQASTDTQYF. The whole variable domain, filled in from reference TRBV9 and TRBJ2-3, reads DSGVTQTPKHLITATGQRVTLRCSPRSGDLSVYWYQQSLDQGLQFLIQYYNGEERAKGNILERFSAQQFPDLHSELNLSSLELGDSALYFCASSARQASTDTQYFGPGTRLTVL.

The rearrangement links TRBV4-1 to TRBJ2-1, with a tentative D call TRBD2 (6 bases). Germline V gene sequence: CDR1 MGHRA, CDR2 YSYEKL. The CDR3 covers 18 residues. V was cut by 1 base and J by 4 bases, with 20 bases left in between. DNA for the CDR3: TGCGCCAGCAGCCAAGTAATGGGAGGAGGGGTTCCTTACAATGAGCAGTTCTTC. Translating gives CASSQVMGGGVPYNEQFF.

The V call is TRBV29-1, the J call TRBJ2-4; 11 nucleotides line up with TRBD1. V dropped 4 bases and J dropped 9; count of bases not matched to a gene: 11. This CDR3 contains 15 residues. Germline lookup yields CDR1 SQVTM and CDR2 ANQGSEA. The CDR3, as DNA: TGCAGCGTTGCCAGGGGACAGGGGGGACTTAGCATTCAGTACTTC. This sequence encodes CSVARGQGGLSIQYF.

The chain employs TRBV28 and TRBJ1-1; a possible D gene is TRBD1 (5 bases). CDR1 and CDR2 (germline): MDHEN, SYDVKM. Trimming left V 5 bases short and J 3 bases short, with 19 bases between. The CDR3 length is 16 residues. The CDR3 DNA reads TGTGCCAGCAGTATAAAGGACGGTTTAGGGGACACTGAAGCTTTCTTT. Its translation: CASSIKDGLGDTEAFF.

The chain joins TRBV5-1 to TRBJ2-1, with TRBD1 matching over 8 bases. In germline, CDR1 is SGHRS, CDR2 YFSETQ. Unmatched junction bases numbered 11, after V lost 3 bases and J lost 6 bases. This CDR3 is 16 amino acids long. The CDR3 nucleotides read TGCGCCAGCAGCTCGACCGGGACAGGCCTGCCCAATGAGCAGTTCTTC. This codes for CASSSTGTGLPNEQFF.

The rearrangement joins TRBV29-1 to TRBJ2-7; unclear D gene. Germline loops: CDR1 SQVTM, CDR2 ANQGSEA. Trimming pared 5 bases from V and 6 bases from J, leaving 17 bases between. CDR3 length equals 13 residues. DNA for the CDR3: TGCAGCGTTAAGTGGGGAACTCCTGCCGAGCAGTACTTC. Its protein is CSVKWGTPAEQYF.

This clone was seen only once. The chain links TRBV7-8 to TRBJ1-1, with 10 bases aligning to TRBD1. Looked up from germline, CDR1 is SGHVS and CDR2 is FQNEAQ. The CDR3 contains 15 residues. V lost 5 bases, J lost 6 bases, and 9 bases stayed unmatched. The CDR3 DNA reads as TGTGCCAGCAGCCTGGGACAGGGGAGCCGGGCTGAAGCTTTCTTT. Translating gives CASSLGQGSRAEAFF.

V is TRBV29-1 and J is TRBJ2-5; no definite D call. CDR1 SQVTM and CDR2 ANQGSEA come from the germline V gene. The CDR3 has 13 amino acids. V shed 5 bases and J shed 1 base, with 11 bases lying between them. CDR3 residues: CSVPGPSQETQYF. DNA of the CDR3: TGCAGCGTTCCTGGACCGAGCCAAGAGACCCAGTACTTC.

This chain connects TRBV28 to TRBJ1-5; possible D gene TRBD1, 5 bases. The V gene lost 3 bases and the J gene lost 7 bases, with 13 bases spanning the gap. Germline V gene data show CDR1 as MDHEN and CDR2 as SYDVKM. The CDR3 totals 14 residues. The CDR3 DNA follows: TGTGCCAGCAGTTTCTGGAGGGGTGGGCAGCCCCAGCATTTT. Amino acid sequence: CASSFWRGGQPQHF.

This chain connects TRBV11-1 to TRBJ1-1; D gene unclear. CDR1 and CDR2 (germline): SGHAT, FQDESV (reference sequence). The length of the CDR3 is 11 residues. The V end lost 5 bases, the J end lost 6 bases, and 7 bases lay between the germline ends. The CDR3 nucleotides are TGTGCCAGCAGCCCTCTCCCTGAAGCTTTCTTT. It encodes CASSPLPEAFF.

This clone was counted once. The rearrangement uses TRBV6-5 and TRBJ2-1; D tentatively reads TRBD1 or TRBD2 (6 bases each). The CDR3 covers 15 residues. Germline V gene lookup returns CDR1 MNHEY and CDR2 SVGAGI. Trimming removed 2 bases from V and 6 bases from J, with 14 bases in between. This CDR3 is CASSYMGGLGNEQFF. CDR3 DNA: TGTGCCAGCAGTTACATGGGGGGCCTGGGCAATGAGCAGTTCTTC.

This clone turned up a few times. V usage is TRBV7-9 and J usage is TRBJ2-7, with D tentatively TRBD1 (7 bases). Trimming took off 5 bases at V and 9 bases at J, with 14 bases between the two ends. This CDR3 is 12 amino acids long. Germline V gene sequence: CDR1 SEHNR, CDR2 FQNEAQ (reference sequence). CDR3 in DNA: TGTGCCAGCAGCCAGGGGGGCCGGTGGCAGTACTTC. Amino acid sequence: CASSQGGRWQYF.

The chain combines TRBV6-5 with TRBJ2-3; possibly TRBD2 for D (6 bases). Germline V lookup: CDR1 MNHEY, CDR2 SVGAGI. The ends were cut back, 7 bases at V and 9 bases at J, with 14 bases in the middle. CDR3 size: 12 residues. The CDR3: CASKPPGDTQYF. The CDR3 nucleotides are TGTGCCAGCAAACCTCCGGGAGACACGCAGTATTTT.

A word on this clone: One end of the junction fails to match germline, which may point to a read error. This chain connects TRBV7-7 to TRBJ2-3; D not certain. CDR1 SSHAT and CDR2 FNYEAQ come from the germline V gene (reference sequence). The CDR3 extends over 15 amino acids. The CDR3 nucleotides read TGTGCTAGCAGCCCCTCCCTAGTCCGGACAGATACGCAGTATTTT. It specifies CASSPSLVRTDTQYF.